This T cell receptor (beta chain) was recorded in a study of blood T cell repertoires in COVID-19 (TCRdb year 2020). About the investigation overall: Samples from collaborators originated in the United States, Italy and Spain and spanned both the acute and convalescent phases of COVID-19. The dataset comprised deeply sampled blood TCRbeta repertoires from subjects exposed to, actively infected with, or recovered from COVID-19. The repertoires were released in a freely available public database intended as a resource for research on the immune response to SARS-CoV-2. The sample metadata nearly always contained a de-identified subject ID, COVID-19 status, age in years and sex. Samples came from the ongoing ImmuneRACE study (first 160 participants) plus 1,254 subjects from 6 global collaborators. The prospective study material was composed of cDNA or gDNA derived from T cells, B-cell-depleted T cells, or PBMCs. HLA class I and class II types, where available, came from metadata supplied by the sample provider rather than from assay-based typing.

The collaborating institutions used their own protocols to collect whole blood in K2EDTA tubes. For TCRbeta analysis, collaborators shipped samples as frozen whole blood, isolated PBMCs, or DNA extracted from either of those sample types. Worth noting for this clone: Which antigen it targets is not known. Within one base of it there is no much larger clone, and no base qualities were kept.

Points the paper makes about the study in general: The amount of clinical and demographic metadata varied by source and participant and was provided uncurated.

The immunoSEQ Assay, a bias-controlled multiplex PCR, was used to amplify TCRbeta CDR3 regions from genomic DNA. Under the source paper's analysis protocol: Nucleated cell counts per sample were estimated from amplification of reference gene primers within the assay. To quantify the absolute abundance of each unique TCRbeta CDR3 rearrangement, sequence reads were collapsed and filtered. For each sample, productive Simpson clonality was calculated as the square root of Simpson's diversity index over productive rearrangements. TCRdb carries this immuneACCESS record with in-frame sequences only. Its versions omit some clonotypes, under half of them owing to an unresolved V gene in the studies checked, with the rest unexplained. V, J and clone size reflect that table, while D and trimming were determined from the DNA. Present in this sample are 100,000 to 150,000 clones, 85% to 90% of which were seen just once. The top ten clones comprise about a quarter of the sample.

From the germline V gene, CDR1 is ENHRY and CDR2 is SYGVKD. From its cysteine to its phenylalanine, the CDR3 spans 14 amino acids. Of the read, only the CDR3 DNA is kept; its 42 bases are in frame from base 1. Germline trimming: 8 bases from V, 5 bases from J; junction bases outside gene matches: 10. This TCR derives from a woman aged 80 or over with acute or convalescent COVID-19. The sequence links TRBV10-3 to TRBJ2-5; 8 central nucleotides agree with TRBD2. Specimen: peripheral blood. In nucleotides, the sequence is TGTGCCATCGGAGACAGCGGCGGGGGGGAGACCCAGTACTTC. This gives the protein CAIGDSGGGETQYF.